This T cell receptor (beta chain) was sequenced for a study of blood T cells in healthy people across ages. General observations from the study: In the absence of known donor CMV status, changes in expanded clonotypes were possibly confounded. The fall in TCR beta diversity per million T cells was roughly linear with age.

With a J-beta primer mix and a sample-barcoded 5' primer, a second PCR ran 7 to 11 cycles. Sequencing yielded, for each sample, at least 3 million paired-end reads carrying CDR3. Using its own MiXCR run on the 5' RACE reads, TCRdb lists one record per CDR3 protein. The sample has around 1.5 million distinct CDR3 sequences; about 40% are singletons. Peripheral blood, around 9.4 milliliters per donor, was collected. Germline trimming cut 1 base from V and 3 bases from J; bases unmatched to any gene: 22. This CDR3 is built from 21 residues. Per the germline V gene, CDR1 is SGHVS and CDR2 is FNYEAQ. Turning to this clonotype: Its target is not known.

The V and J genes are TRBV7-6 and TRBJ2-5; 8 bases line up with TRBD2. The sequenced material came from blood. The sequence derives from a young woman in good health. CDR3 bases: TGTGCCAGCAGCTTAGTTCCTTTCGGGGGGGCGGGAGAAAGTTTGGAAGAGACCCAGTACTTC. Protein: CASSLVPFGGAGESLEETQYF. The full variable domain, rest sourced from reference TRBV7-6 and TRBJ2-5, is GAGVSQSPRYKVTKRGQDVALRCDPISGHVSLYWYRQALGQGPEFLTYFNYEAQQDKSGLPNDRFSAERPEGSISTLTIQRTEQRDSAMYRCASSLVPFGGAGESLEETQYFGPGTRLLVL.